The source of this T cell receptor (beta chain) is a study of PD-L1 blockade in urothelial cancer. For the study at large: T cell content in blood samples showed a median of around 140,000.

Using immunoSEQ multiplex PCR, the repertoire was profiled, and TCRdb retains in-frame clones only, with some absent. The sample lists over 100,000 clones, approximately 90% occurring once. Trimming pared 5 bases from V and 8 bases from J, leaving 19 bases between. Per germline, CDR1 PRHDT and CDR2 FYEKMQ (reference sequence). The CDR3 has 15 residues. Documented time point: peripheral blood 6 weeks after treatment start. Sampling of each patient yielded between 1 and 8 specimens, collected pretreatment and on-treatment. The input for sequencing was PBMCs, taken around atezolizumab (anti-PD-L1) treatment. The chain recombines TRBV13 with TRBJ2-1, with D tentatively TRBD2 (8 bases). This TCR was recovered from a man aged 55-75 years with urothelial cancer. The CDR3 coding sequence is TGTGCCAGCAGCCCCGGACGGGAGGGGGCCTATGAGCAGTTCTTC. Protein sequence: CASSPGREGAYEQFF.